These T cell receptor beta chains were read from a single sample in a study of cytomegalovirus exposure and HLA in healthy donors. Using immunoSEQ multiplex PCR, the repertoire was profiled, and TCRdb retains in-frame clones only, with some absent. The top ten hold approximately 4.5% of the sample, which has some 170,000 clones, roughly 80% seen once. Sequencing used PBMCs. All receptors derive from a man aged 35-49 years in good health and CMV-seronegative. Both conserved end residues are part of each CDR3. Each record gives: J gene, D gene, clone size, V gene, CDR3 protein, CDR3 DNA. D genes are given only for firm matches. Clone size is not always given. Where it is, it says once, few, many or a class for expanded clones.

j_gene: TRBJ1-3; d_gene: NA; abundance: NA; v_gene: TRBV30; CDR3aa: CAWSVPLFSGNTIYF; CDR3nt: TGTGCCTGGAGTGTTCCCCTATTCTCTGGAAACACCATATATTTT
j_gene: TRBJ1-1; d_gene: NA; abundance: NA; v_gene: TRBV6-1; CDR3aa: CASSEARQAFF; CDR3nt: TGTGCCAGCAGTGAAGCGCGGCAAGCTTTCTTT
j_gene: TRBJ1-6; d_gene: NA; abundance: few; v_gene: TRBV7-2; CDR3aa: CASNPSVLYNSPLHF; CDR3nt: TGTGCCAGCAACCCTAGCGTTCTGTATAATTCACCCCTCCACTTT
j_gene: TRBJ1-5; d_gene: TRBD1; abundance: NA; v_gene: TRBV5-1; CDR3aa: CASSQGQVDQPQHF; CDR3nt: TGCGCCAGCAGCCAGGGACAGGTCGATCAGCCCCAGCATTTT
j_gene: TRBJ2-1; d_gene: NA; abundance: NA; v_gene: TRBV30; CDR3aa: CAWSGQAYNEQFF; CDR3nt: TGTGCCTGGTCGGGACAAGCCTACAATGAGCAGTTCTTC
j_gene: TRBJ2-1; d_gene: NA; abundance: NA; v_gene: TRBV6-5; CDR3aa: CASSRRGGNNEQFF; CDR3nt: TGTGCCAGCAGTCGACGGGGCGGGAACAATGAGCAGTTCTTC
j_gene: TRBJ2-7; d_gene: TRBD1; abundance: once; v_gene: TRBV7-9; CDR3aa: CSSSSGQGYAYEQYF; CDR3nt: TGTTCCAGCAGCTCGGGACAGGGGTACGCCTACGAGCAGTACTTC
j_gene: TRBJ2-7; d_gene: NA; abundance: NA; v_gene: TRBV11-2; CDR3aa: CASSGRQSLDQYF; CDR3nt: TGTGCCAGCAGCGGTCGACAGTCCCTCGATCAGTACTTC
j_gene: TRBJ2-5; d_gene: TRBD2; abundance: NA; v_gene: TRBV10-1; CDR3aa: CASSAWGGAQYF; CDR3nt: TGCGCCAGCAGTGCTTGGGGAGGGGCCCAGTACTTC
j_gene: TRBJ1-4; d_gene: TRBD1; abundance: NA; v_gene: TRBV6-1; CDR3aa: CASSEEGAFGEKLFF; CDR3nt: TGTGCCAGCAGTGAGGAGGGGGCATTTGGTGAAAAACTGTTTTTT
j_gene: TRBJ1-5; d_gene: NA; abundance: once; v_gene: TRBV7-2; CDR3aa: CASSLDSIDHYQPQHF; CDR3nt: TGTGCCAGCAGCTTAGACAGTATAGACCATTATCAGCCCCAGCATTTT
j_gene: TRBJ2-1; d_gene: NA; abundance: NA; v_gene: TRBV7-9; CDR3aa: CASSIREGSSYNEQFF; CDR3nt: TGTGCCAGCAGTATCCGGGAAGGGAGCTCCTACAATGAGCAGTTCTTC
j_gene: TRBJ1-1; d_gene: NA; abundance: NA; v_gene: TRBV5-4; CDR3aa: CASSYGQFQNTEAFF; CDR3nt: TGTGCCAGCAGTTATGGACAATTTCAGAACACTGAAGCTTTCTTT
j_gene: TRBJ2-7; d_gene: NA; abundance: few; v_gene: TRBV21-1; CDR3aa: CASTEDISYEQYF; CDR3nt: TGTGCCAGCACCGAGGACATCTCCTACGAGCAGTACTTC
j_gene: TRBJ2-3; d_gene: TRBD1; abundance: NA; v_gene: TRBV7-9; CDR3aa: CASSLGTGGRSDTQYF; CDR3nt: TGTGCCAGCAGCTTAGGGACAGGTGGAAGATCAGATACGCAGTATTTT
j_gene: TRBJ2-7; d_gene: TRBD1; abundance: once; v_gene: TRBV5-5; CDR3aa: CASRSRDRADEQYF; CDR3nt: TGTGCCAGCAGATCCCGGGACAGGGCCGACGAGCAGTACTTC
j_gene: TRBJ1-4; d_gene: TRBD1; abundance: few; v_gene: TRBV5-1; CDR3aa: CASSTRDRDEKLFF; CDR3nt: TGCGCCAGCAGCACCCGGGACAGGGATGAAAAACTGTTTTTT
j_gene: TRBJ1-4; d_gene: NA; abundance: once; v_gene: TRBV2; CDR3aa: CASRKGGALEKLFF; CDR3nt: TGTGCCAGCAGAAAGGGGGGGGCGCTTGAAAAACTGTTTTTT
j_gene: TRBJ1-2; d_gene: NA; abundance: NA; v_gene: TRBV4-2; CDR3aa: CASSQDHRGGTNYGYTF; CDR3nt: TGTGCCAGCAGCCAAGATCACCGGGGGGGAACTAACTATGGCTACACCTTC
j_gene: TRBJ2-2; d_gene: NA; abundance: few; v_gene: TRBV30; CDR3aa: CAYGSQKTGELFF; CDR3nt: TGTGCCTACGGGTCACAAAAGACCGGGGAGCTGTTTTTT
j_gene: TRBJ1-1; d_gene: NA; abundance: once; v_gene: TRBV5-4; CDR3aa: CASSLERGTEAFF; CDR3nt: TGTGCCAGCAGCTTGGAAAGGGGCACTGAAGCTTTCTTT
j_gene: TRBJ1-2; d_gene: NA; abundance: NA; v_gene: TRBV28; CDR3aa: CASRDTNYGYTF; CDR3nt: TGTGCCAGCAGGGACACTAACTATGGCTACACCTTC
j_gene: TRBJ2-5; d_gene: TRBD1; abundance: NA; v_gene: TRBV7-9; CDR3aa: CASSTFGQGQETQYF; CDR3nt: TGTGCCAGCAGCACCTTTGGACAGGGCCAAGAGACCCAGTACTTC
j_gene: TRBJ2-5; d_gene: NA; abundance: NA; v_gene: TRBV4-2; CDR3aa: CASSQISGGAETQYF; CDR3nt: TGTGCCAGCAGCCAGATAAGTGGGGGGGCAGAGACCCAGTACTTC
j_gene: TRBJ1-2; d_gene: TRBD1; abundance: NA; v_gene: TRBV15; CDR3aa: CATSRGEQGAYGYTF; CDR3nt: TGTGCCACCAGCAGAGGCGAACAGGGGGCCTATGGCTACACCTTC
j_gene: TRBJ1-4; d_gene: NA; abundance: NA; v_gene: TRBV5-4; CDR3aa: CASSLGLNEKLFF; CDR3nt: TGTGCCAGCAGCTTGGGGCTTAATGAAAAACTGTTTTTT
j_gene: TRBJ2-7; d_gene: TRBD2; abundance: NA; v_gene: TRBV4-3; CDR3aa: CASSQGGGDPYEQYF; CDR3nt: TGCGCCAGCAGCCAAGGGGGAGGGGACCCTTACGAGCAGTACTTC
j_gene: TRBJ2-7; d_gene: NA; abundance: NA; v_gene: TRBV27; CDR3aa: CASSAFLIDRHYEQYF; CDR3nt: TGTGCCAGCAGTGCTTTTTTGATCGACAGACACTACGAGCAGTACTTC
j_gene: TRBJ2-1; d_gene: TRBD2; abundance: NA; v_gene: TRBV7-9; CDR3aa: CASRLVDEGLAIHEQFF; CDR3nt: TGTGCCAGCAGGTTAGTGGATGAAGGACTAGCAATCCATGAGCAGTTCTTC
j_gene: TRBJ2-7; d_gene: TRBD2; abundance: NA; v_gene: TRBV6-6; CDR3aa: CASSPSGRPYEQYF; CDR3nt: TGTGCCAGCAGTCCTAGCGGGAGGCCCTACGAGCAGTACTTC
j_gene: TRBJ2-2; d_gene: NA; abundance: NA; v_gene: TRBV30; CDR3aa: CAWSVAQSLIAGELFF; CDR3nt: TGTGCCTGGAGTGTGGCCCAATCGCTCATTGCCGGGGAGCTGTTTTTT
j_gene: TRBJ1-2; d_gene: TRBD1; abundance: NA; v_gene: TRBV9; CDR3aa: CASSVQGAYGYTF; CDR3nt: TGTGCCAGCAGCGTCCAGGGGGCATATGGCTACACCTTC
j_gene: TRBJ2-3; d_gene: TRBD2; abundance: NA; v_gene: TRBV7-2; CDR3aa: CASSRAGGGTRRTQYF; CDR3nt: TGTGCCAGCAGCCGAGCTGGCGGGGGGACTAGAAGAACGCAGTATTTT
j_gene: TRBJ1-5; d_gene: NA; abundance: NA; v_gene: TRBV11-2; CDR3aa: CASSLGQNSNQPQHF; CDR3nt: TGTGCCAGCAGCTTAGGACAGAATAGCAATCAGCCCCAGCATTTT
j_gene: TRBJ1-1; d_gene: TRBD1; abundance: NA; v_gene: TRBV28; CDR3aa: CASSSIRDRAPEAFF; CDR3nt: TGTGCCAGCAGCTCGATTCGGGACAGGGCCCCTGAAGCTTTCTTT
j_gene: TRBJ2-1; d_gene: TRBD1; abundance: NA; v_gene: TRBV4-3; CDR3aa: CASSQAAGTGRNEQFF; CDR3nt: TGCGCCAGCAGCCAAGCCGCCGGGACAGGTCGTAATGAGCAGTTCTTC
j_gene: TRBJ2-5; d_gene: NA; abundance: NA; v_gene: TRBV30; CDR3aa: CAWSSQEGTQYF; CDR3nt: TGTGCCTGGAGTTCCCAGGAAGGGACCCAGTACTTC
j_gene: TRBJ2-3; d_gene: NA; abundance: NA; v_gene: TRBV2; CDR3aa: CASMDSYTDTQYF; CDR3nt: TGTGCCAGCATGGACAGTTACACAGATACGCAGTATTTT
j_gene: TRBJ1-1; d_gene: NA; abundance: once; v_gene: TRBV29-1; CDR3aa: CSVSGGGATNTEAFF; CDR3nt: TGCAGCGTTTCGGGGGGAGGGGCGACGAACACTGAAGCTTTCTTT
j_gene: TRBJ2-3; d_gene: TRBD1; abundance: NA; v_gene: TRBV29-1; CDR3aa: CSVKQTGGTDTQYF; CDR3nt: TGCAGCGTTAAACAAACAGGGGGCACAGATACGCAGTATTTT
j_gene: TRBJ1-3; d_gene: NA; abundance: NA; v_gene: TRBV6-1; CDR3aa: CASSPLSQGGNTIYF; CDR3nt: TGTGCCAGCAGCCCACTATCGCAGGGTGGAAACACCATATATTTT
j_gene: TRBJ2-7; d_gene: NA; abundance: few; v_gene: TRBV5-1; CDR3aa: CASSSGLLTVNEQYF; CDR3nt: TGCGCCAGCAGCTCAGGTCTACTGACCGTGAACGAGCAGTACTTC
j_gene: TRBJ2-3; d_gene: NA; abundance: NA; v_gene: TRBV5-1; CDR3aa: CASSLSADTQYF; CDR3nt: TGCGCCAGCAGCTTGTCGGCAGATACGCAGTATTTT